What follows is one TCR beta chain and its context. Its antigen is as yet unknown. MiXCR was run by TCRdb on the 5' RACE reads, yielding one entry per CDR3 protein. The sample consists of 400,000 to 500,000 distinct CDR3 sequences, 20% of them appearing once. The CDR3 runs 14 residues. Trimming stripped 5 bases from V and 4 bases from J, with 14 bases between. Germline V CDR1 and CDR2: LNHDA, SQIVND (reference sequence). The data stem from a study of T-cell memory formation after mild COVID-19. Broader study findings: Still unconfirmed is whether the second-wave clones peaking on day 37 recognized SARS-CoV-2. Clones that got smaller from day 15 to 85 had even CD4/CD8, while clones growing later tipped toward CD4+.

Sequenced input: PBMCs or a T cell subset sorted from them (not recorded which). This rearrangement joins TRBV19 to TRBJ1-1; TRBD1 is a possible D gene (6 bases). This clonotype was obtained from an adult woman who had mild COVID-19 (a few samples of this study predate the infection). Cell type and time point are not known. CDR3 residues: CASSLPGGGTEAFF. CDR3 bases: TGTGCCAGTAGTCTACCGGGGGGCGGCACTGAAGCTTTCTTT.